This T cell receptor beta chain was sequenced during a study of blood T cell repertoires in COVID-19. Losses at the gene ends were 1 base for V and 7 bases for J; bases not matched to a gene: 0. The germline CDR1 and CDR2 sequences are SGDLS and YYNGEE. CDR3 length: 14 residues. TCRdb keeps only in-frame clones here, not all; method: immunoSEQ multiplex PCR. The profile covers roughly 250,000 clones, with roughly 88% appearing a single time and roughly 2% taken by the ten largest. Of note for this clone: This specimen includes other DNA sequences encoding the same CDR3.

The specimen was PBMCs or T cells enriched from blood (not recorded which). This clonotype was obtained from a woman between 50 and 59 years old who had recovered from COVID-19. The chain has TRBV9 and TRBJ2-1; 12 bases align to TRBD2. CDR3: CASSVLAGGNEQFF. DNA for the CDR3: TGTGCCAGCAGCGTACTAGCGGGAGGGAATGAGCAGTTCTTC. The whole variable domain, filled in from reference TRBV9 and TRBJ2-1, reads DSGVTQTPKHLITATGQRVTLRCSPRSGDLSVYWYQQSLDQGLQFLIQYYNGEERAKGNILERFSAQQFPDLHSELNLSSLELGDSALYFCASSVLAGGNEQFFGPGTRLTVL.